A single sample is the source of the 19 T cell receptor beta chains below, sequenced in a study of chemoradiotherapy in HPV16-positive cancers. Sequenced by immunoSEQ multiplex PCR; TCRdb stores in-frame clones only, minus some. The sample lists roughly 32,000 clones; 89% were seen once. Sequencing used blood, obtained from a patient who underwent chemoradiotherapy. The receptors derive from a human donor with HPV-associated anogenital cancer.

CDR3 region: CASTSATDTQYF. The CDR3 DNA sequence: TGTGCCAGCACCTCGGCCACAGATACGCAGTATTTT. The genes are TRBV7-8 and TRBJ2-3; D is uncertain. CDR1 is SGHVS, CDR2 FQNEAQ, per germline. The CDR3 loop spans 12 amino acids. Trimming shortened V by 7 bases and J by 2 bases, and 7 bases separated the two germline ends.

The rearrangement links TRBV28 to TRBJ2-6; D is undetermined. The CDR3 consists of 15 residues. The germline gives CDR1 MDHEN, CDR2 SYDVKM. Trimming left V 2 bases short and J 1 base short, with 6 bases between. CDR3 in DNA: TGTGCCAGCAGTTTAGGTCAGTCTGGGGCCAACGTCCTGACTTTC. Amino acid sequence: CASSLGQSGANVLTF.

Notes on this clone: One junction end disagrees with the germline gene, perhaps due to a read error. The V call is TRBV7-7, the J call TRBJ2-6; unclear D gene. The germline V gene encodes CDR1 SSHAT and CDR2 FNYEAQ (reference sequence). The CDR3 spans 17 residues. The CDR3 DNA follows: TGTGCTAGCAGCTCAGATGGCGCGGTCGCTGGGGCCAACGTCCTGACTTTC. Protein: CASSSDGAVAGANVLTF.

This chain connects TRBV5-5 to TRBJ2-1; tentative D call: TRBD1 (6 bases). CDR3 size: 14 residues. The germline V gene has CDR1 SGHKS and CDR2 YYEKEE (reference sequence). Trimming stripped 2 bases from V and 4 bases from J, with 10 bases between. In DNA, the CDR3 is TGTGCCAGCAGCTTAGCGACAGGTTACAATGAGCAGTTCTTC. This codes for CASSLATGYNEQFF.

V gene TRBV27 combines with J gene TRBJ1-5, with TRBD1 matching 8 bases. This CDR3 spans 15 amino acids. The germline gives CDR1 MNHEY, CDR2 SMNVEV (reference sequence). Losses at the gene ends were 5 bases for V and 0 bases for J; bases not matched to a gene: 3. CDR3 protein: CASSGQGYSNQPQHF. The CDR3 coding sequence is TGTGCCAGCAGTGGACAGGGCTATAGCAATCAGCCCCAGCATTTT.

The rearrangement links TRBV5-6 to TRBJ2-7, with TRBD1 matching over 10 bases. Germline assignment: CDR1 SGHDT and CDR2 YYEEEE. The ends lost 4 bases at V and 4 bases at J; junction bases unmatched: 5. The CDR3 is 14 amino acids. This chain's CDR3 is CASSLVDRGYEQYF. Written as DNA, the CDR3 is TGTGCCAGCAGCCTTGTGGACAGGGGGTACGAGCAGTACTTC.

V usage is TRBV4-1 and J usage is TRBJ1-2, with D uncertain. Germline values: CDR1 MGHRA, CDR2 YSYEKL. V lost 1 base to trimming and J lost 5 bases, with 11 bases between them. There are 14 residues in the CDR3. The CDR3: CASSQGGSWYGYTF. The CDR3 region has the DNA TGCGCCAGCAGCCAAGGAGGGAGTTGGTATGGCTACACCTTC.

The V gene is TRBV23-1, the J gene TRBJ2-7; a weak D match, TRBD1 (6 bases). TRBV23-1 is treated as an ORF (open reading frame) with a function not yet certain. The CDR3 runs 14 residues. The V end lost 10 bases, the J end lost 5 bases, and 21 bases lay between the germline ends. CDR3 nucleotides: TGCGCCACTCAGCACGGACAGAAACTCCACGAGCAGTACTTC. This translates into CATQHGQKLHEQYF.

This chain joins TRBV5-8 and TRBJ2-5, with 7 nucleotides matching TRBD1. The germline CDR1 and CDR2 sequences are SGHTS and YDEGEE. The junction had 11 bases not matched to a gene; V was cut back by 4 bases and J by 5 bases. The CDR3 runs to 15 residues. The CDR3 spells CASSVYRGTKETQYF. The DNA for the CDR3 is TGTGCCAGCAGCGTATACAGGGGTACTAAGGAGACCCAGTACTTC.

The CDR3 coding sequence is TGTGCCAGCAGTTCCTTGGGGAACATTCAGTACTTC. It codes for CASSSLGNIQYF. V and J are TRBV6-6 and TRBJ2-4; no clear D gene. Germline CDR1 MNHNY, CDR2 SVGAGI (reference sequence). Trimming stripped 4 bases from V and 7 bases from J, with 8 bases between. The CDR3 consists of 12 residues.

The sample holds one count of this clone. CDR3 in amino acids: CASSLAGVTNEKLFF. CDR3 nucleotides: TGCGCCAGCAGCTTGGCCGGGGTAACTAATGAAAAACTGTTTTTT. The genes are TRBV5-1 and TRBJ1-4; D is unclear. Trimming removed 0 bases from V and 1 base from J, with 7 bases in between. The CDR3 runs to 15 residues. Germline CDR1 and CDR2: SGHRS and YFSETQ.

The CDR3 here is CSVGTDNYGYTF. The CDR3 nucleotides read TGCAGCGTTGGGACAGATAACTATGGCTACACCTTC. The chain is built from TRBV29-1 and TRBJ1-2; possibly TRBD1 for D (6 bases). Trimming stripped 4 bases from V and 1 base from J, with 7 bases between. This CDR3 spans 12 amino acids. CDR1 SQVTM and CDR2 ANQGSEA come from the germline V gene.

The chain couples TRBV5-1 to TRBJ2-7, with D possibly TRBD2 on 5 matching bases. The ends were cut back, 3 bases at V and 7 bases at J, with 17 bases in the middle. Germline CDR1 is SGHRS and CDR2 is YFSETQ. The CDR3 is made up of 14 amino acids. DNA for the CDR3: TGCGCCAGCAGCTCCCGGGATCCCGAGGAAGAGCAGTACTTC. This encodes CASSSRDPEEEQYF.

The rearrangement links TRBV30 to TRBJ1-2; D is unresolved. The ends were cut back, 0 bases at V and 3 bases at J, with 5 bases in the middle. CDR3 length: 12 residues. CDR1 and CDR2 (germline): GTSNPN, SVGIG (reference sequence). CDR3 DNA: TGTGCCTGGAGTGTGCTTTACTATGGCTACACCTTC. Encoded protein: CAWSVLYYGYTF.

This chain uses TRBV5-4 with TRBJ1-2; 7 nucleotides line up with TRBD1. Trimming cost V 6 bases and J 4 bases; bases outside gene matches: 6. Germline CDR1 and CDR2: SGHNT and YYREEE (reference sequence). The CDR3 runs to 13 residues. The DNA of the CDR3 is TGTGCCAGCAACGACAGGGCCTCCTATGGCTACACCTTC. Protein sequence: CASNDRASYGYTF.

The chain recombines TRBV5-4 with TRBJ2-7; unclear D gene. This CDR3 has 14 residues. In germline, CDR1 is SGHNT, CDR2 YYREEE (reference sequence). With 5 bases removed from V and 2 bases from J, the gap between germline ends came to 14 bases. The CDR3 loop reads CASRPEPLPYEQYF. CDR3 DNA: TGTGCCAGCAGACCTGAACCACTACCCTACGAGCAGTACTTC. Together with reference TRBV5-4 and TRBJ2-7, the CDR3 gives the full variable domain: ETGVTQSPTHLIKTRGQQVTLRCSSQSGHNTVSWYQQALGQGPQFIFQYYREEENGRGNFPPRFSGLQFPNYSSELNVNALELDDSALYLCASRPEPLPYEQYFGPGTRLTVT.

The chain is built from TRBV11-2 and TRBJ2-1; possibly TRBD1 or TRBD2 for D (5 bases each). The CDR3 is 14 amino acids. Germline V lookup: CDR1 SGHAT, CDR2 FQNNGV. V lost 4 bases, J lost 8 bases, and 15 bases lay in between. Here the CDR3 DNA reads TGTGCCAGCAGCTATCTGGGGCTAGCAGATGAGCAGTTCTTC. It encodes CASSYLGLADEQFF.

As for this clone: The junction shows a germline mismatch at one end, possibly a read error. V and J are TRBV10-3 and TRBJ2-2, with 10 bases fitting TRBD1. The CDR3 covers 12 residues. Per germline, CDR1 ENHRY and CDR2 SYGVKD. The CDR3: CAITPDRGVLFF. The CDR3 bases are TGTGCCATCACCCCGGACAGGGGGGTGCTGTTTTTT.

This chain joins TRBV5-1 and TRBJ2-1; 10 bases line up with TRBD1. The CDR3 covers 16 residues. V gave up 0 bases and J gave up 7 bases; unmatched junction bases: 7. In germline, CDR1 is SGHRS, CDR2 YFSETQ. The chain's CDR3 is CASSLGLGQGRNEQFF. The CDR3 DNA is TGCGCCAGCAGCTTGGGCTTGGGACAGGGGAGAAATGAGCAGTTCTTC.